The clone carrying this T cell receptor (beta chain) was counted between two and nine times. Its cognate antigen is unknown. This sample was taken from a study of CD8 T cells in Susac syndrome. CD8+ and CD4+ T cells were negatively isolated; TEMRA cells were FACS-enriched. The germline V and J ends were trimmed by 0 bases and 6 bases, with 13 bases remaining between them. Per the germline V gene, CDR1 is SGHRS and CDR2 is YFSETQ. The CDR3 is 14 residues long. Findings of the study overall: The study acknowledged a relatively small number of individuals in its TCR sequencing and HLA analysis.

Reverse transcription used 0.5 to 1 ug RNA and random hexamers. The method of amplification for TCR beta CDR3 was immunoSEQ multiplex PCR, covering 54 Vbeta and 13 Jbeta. TCRdb passed the immunoSEQ multiplex PCR reads through MiXCR, listing each CDR3 protein once. There are roughly 140,000 distinct CDR3 sequences in the sample; approximately 94% occur only once, and over 0.2% lies in the top ten. This chain links TRBV5-1 with TRBJ2-7; no definite D call. Material for sequencing was CD8+ T cells from PBMCs. The clonotype was recovered from a human donor with multiple sclerosis. The CDR3 here is CASSLVASFSEQYF. CDR3 nucleotides: TGCGCCAGCAGCTTGGTCGCTAGTTTCTCCGAGCAGTACTTC.